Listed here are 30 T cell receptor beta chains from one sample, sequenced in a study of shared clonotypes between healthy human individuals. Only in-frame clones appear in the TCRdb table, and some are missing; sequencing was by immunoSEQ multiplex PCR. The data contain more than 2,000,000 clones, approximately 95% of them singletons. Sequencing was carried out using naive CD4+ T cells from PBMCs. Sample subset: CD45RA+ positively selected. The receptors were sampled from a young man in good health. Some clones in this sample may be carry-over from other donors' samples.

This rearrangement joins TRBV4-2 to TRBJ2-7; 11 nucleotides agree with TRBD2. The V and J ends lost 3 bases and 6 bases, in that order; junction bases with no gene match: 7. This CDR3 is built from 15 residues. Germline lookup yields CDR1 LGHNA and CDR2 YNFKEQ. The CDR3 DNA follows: TGTGCCAGCAGCCAGGAGGGGCTAGCGGGAGGCGAGCAGTACTTC. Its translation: CASSQEGLAGGEQYF.

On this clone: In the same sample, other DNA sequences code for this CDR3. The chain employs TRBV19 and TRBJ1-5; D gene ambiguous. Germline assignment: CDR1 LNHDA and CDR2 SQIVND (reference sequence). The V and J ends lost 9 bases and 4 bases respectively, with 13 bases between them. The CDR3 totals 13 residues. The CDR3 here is CASSRGVNQPQHF. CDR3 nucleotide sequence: TGTGCCAGCTCAAGAGGTGTAAATCAGCCCCAGCATTTT.

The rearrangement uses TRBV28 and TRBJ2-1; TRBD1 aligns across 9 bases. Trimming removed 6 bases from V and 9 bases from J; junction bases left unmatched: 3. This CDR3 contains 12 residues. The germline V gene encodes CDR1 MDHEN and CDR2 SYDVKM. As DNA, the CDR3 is TGTGCCAGCAGGGACAGGGGTATTGAGCAGTTCTTC. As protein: CASRDRGIEQFF.

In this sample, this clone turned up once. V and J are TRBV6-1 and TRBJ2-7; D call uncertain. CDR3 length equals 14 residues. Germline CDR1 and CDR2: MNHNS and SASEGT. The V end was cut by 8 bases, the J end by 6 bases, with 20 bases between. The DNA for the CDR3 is TGTGCCAGCCGAACCCTCGGCCCACGAGGCGAGCAGTACTTC. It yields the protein CASRTLGPRGEQYF.

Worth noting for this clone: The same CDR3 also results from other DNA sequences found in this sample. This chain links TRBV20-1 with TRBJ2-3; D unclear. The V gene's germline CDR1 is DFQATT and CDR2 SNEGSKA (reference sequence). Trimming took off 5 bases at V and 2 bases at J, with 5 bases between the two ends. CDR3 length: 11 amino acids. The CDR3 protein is CSAPITDTQYF. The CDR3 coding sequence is TGCAGTGCTCCCATCACAGATACGCAGTATTTT.

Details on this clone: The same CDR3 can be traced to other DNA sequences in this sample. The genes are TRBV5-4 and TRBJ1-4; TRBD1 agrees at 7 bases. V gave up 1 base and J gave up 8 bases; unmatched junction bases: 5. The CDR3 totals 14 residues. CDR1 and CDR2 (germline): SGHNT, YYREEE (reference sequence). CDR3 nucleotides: TGTGCCAGCAGCTTGCAGGGGGGAGGAGAAAAACTGTTTTTT. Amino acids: CASSLQGGGEKLFF.

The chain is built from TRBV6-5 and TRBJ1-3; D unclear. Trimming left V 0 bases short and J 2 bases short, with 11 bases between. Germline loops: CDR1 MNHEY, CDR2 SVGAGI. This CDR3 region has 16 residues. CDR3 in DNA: TGTGCCAGCAGTTACTCCGGGCCGATAGCTGGAAACACCATATATTTT. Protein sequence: CASSYSGPIAGNTIYF.

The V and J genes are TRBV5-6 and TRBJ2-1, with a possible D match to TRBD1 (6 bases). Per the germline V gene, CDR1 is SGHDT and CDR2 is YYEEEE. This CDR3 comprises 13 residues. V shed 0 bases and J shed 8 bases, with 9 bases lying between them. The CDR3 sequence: CASSLVRGDEQFF. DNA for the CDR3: TGTGCCAGCAGCTTGGTCAGGGGCGATGAGCAGTTCTTC.

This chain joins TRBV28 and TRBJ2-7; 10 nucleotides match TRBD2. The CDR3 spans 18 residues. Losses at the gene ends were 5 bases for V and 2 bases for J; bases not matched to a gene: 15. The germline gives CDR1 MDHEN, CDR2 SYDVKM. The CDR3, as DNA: TGTGCCAGCAGTGTTCATAGCGGGAGGACGAAAGACGCCTACGAGCAGTACTTC. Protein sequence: CASSVHSGRTKDAYEQYF.

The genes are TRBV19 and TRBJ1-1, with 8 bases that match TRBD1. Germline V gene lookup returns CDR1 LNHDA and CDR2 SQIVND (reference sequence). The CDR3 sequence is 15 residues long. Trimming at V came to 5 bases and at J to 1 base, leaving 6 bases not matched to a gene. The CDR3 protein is CASSGLQGGNTEAFF. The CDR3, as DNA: TGTGCCAGTAGTGGGTTACAGGGGGGGAACACTGAAGCTTTCTTT.

Written as DNA, the CDR3 is TGTGCCATCAGTGAGTCCAGCAATCAGCCCCAGCATTTT. It yields the protein CAISESSNQPQHF. The chain couples TRBV10-3 to TRBJ1-5; D unclear. Germline V gene data show CDR1 as ENHRY and CDR2 as SYGVKD. Trimming pared 0 bases from V and 1 base from J, leaving 1 base between. CDR3 length equals 13 residues.

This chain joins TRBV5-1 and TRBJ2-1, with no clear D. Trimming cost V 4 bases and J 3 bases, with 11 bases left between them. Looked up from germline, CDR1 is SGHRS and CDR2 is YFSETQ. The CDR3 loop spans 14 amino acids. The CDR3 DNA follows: TGCGCCAGCAGCACGACCGGCGACTACAATGAGCAGTTCTTC. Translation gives CASSTTGDYNEQFF.

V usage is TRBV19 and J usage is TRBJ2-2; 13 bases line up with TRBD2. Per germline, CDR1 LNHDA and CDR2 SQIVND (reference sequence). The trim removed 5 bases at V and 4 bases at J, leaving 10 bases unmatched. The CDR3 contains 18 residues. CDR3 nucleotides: TGTGCCAGTAGTGCCCCCGGGACTAGCGGGAAGGGCACCGGGGAGCTGTTTTTT. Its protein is CASSAPGTSGKGTGELFF.

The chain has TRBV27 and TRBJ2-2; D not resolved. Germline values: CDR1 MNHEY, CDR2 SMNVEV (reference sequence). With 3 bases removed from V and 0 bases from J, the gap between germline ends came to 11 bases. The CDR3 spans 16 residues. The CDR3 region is CASSFASATNTGELFF. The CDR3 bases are TGTGCCAGCAGTTTTGCATCCGCGACGAACACCGGGGAGCTGTTTTTT.

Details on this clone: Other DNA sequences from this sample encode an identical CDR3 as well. CDR3 DNA: TGCGCCAGCAGCCTCCGGGGAGAGACCCAGTACTTC. It encodes CASSLRGETQYF. V is TRBV5-1 and J is TRBJ2-5; maybe TRBD2 (5 bases). The CDR3 loop spans 12 amino acids. Germline CDR1 is SGHRS and CDR2 is YFSETQ. The V end was cut by 4 bases, the J end by 4 bases, with 8 bases between.

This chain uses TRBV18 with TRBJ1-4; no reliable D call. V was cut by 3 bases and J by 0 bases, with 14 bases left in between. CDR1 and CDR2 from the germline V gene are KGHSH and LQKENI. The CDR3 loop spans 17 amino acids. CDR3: CASSPFYGTATNEKLFF. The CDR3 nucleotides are TGTGCCAGCTCACCCTTTTACGGAACTGCAACTAATGAAAAACTGTTTTTT.

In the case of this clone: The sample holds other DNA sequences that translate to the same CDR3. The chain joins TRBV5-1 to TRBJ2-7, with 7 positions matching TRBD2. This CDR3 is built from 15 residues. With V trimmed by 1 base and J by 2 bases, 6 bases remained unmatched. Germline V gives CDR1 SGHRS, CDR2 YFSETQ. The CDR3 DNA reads TGCGCCAGCAGCTTGACAGTGGGAGGGCCCTACGAGCAGTACTTC. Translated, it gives CASSLTVGGPYEQYF.

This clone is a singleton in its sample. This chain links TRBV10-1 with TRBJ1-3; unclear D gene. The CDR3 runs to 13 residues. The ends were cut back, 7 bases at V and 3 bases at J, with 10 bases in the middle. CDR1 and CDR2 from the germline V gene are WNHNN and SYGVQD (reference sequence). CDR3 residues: CASIGESGNTIYF. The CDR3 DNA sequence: TGCGCCAGCATTGGGGAAAGTGGAAACACCATATATTTT.

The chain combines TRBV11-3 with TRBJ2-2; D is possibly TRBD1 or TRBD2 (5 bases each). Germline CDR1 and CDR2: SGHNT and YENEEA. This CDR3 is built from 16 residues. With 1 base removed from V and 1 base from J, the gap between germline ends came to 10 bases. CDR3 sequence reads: CASSLAGTLNTGELFF. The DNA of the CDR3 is TGTGCCAGCAGCTTAGCCGGGACCTTGAACACCGGGGAGCTGTTTTTT.

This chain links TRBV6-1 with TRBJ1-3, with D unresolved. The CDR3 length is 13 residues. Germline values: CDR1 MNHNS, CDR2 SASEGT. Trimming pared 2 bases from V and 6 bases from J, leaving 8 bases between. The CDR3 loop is CASSEISLNTIYF. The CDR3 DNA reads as TGTGCCAGCAGTGAAATAAGCCTAAACACCATATATTTT.

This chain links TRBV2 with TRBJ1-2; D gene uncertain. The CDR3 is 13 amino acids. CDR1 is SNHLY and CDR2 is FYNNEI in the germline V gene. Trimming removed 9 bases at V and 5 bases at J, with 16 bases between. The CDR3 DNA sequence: TGTGCCAGTAGTCCTTTTGTCCTATATGGCTACACCTTC. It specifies CASSPFVLYGYTF.

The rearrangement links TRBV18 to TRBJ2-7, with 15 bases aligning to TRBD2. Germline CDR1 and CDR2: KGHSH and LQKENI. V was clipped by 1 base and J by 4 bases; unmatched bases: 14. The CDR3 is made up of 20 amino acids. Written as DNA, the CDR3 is TGTGCCAGCTCACCACGTGGACTAGCGGGAGGGCACCCTACGTTATACGAGCAGTACTTC. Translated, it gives CASSPRGLAGGHPTLYEQYF. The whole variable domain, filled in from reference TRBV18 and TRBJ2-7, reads NAGVMQNPRHLVRRRGQEARLRCSPMKGHSHVYWYRQLPEEGLKFMVYLQKENIIDESGMPKERFSAEFPKEGPSILRIQQVVRGDSAAYFCASSPRGLAGGHPTLYEQYFGPGTRLTVT.

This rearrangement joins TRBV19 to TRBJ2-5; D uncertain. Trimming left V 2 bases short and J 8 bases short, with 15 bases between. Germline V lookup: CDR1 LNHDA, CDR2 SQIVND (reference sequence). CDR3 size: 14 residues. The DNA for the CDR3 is TGTGCCAGTAGTATAAAGGACGGCTTGGAAACCCAGTACTTC. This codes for CASSIKDGLETQYF. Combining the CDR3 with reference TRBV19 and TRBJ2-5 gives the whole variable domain DGGITQSPKYLFRKEGQNVTLSCEQNLNHDAMYWYRQDPGQGLRLIYYSQIVNDFQKGDIAEGYSVSREKKESFPLTVTSAQKNPTAFYLCASSIKDGLETQYFGPGTRLLVL.

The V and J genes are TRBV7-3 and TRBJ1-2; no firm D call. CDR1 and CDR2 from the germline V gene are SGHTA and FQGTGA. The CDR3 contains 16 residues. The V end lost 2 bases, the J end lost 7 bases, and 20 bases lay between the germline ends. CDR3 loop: CASSLGIGESPGGYTF. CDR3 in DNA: TGTGCCAGCAGCTTAGGCATCGGGGAATCGCCTGGTGGCTACACCTTC.

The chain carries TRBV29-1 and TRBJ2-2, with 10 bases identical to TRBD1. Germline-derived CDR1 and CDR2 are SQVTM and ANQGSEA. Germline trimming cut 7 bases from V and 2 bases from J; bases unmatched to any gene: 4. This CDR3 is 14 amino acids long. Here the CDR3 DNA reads TGCAGCGGGGGGACAGGGGTTAACACCGGGGAGCTGTTTTTT. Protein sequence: CSGGTGVNTGELFF.

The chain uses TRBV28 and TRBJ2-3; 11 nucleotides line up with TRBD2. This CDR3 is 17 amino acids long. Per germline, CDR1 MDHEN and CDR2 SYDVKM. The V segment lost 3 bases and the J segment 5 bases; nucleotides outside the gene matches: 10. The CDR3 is CASSFPITSGSKDTQYF. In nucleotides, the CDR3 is TGTGCCAGCAGTTTCCCCATTACTAGCGGGAGTAAAGATACGCAGTATTTT.

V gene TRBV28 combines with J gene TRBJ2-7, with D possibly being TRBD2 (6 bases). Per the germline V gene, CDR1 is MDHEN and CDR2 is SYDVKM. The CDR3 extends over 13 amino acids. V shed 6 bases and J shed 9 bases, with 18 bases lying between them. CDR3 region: CASSTPVLGGQYF. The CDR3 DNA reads TGTGCCAGCAGCACCCCGGTCTTGGGGGGGCAGTACTTC.

CDR3 amino acids: CASSSIRDRQYEQYF. The CDR3 DNA follows: TGTGCCAGCAGCTCCATCCGGGACCGACAGTACGAGCAGTACTTC. The rearrangement links TRBV5-8 to TRBJ2-7; D possibly matches TRBD1 or TRBD2 (5 bases each). V lost 3 bases, J lost 4 bases, and 17 bases lay in between. The CDR3 consists of 15 residues. CDR1 and CDR2 (germline): SGHTS, YDEGEE.

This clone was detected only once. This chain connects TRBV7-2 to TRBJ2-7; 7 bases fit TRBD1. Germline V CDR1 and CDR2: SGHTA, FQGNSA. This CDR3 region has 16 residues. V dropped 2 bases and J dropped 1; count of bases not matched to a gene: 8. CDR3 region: CASSLPRDRQSYEQYF. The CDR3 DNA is TGTGCCAGCAGCTTACCCCGGGACAGACAATCCTACGAGCAGTACTTC.

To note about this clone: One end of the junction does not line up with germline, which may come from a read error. For the CDR3, the DNA is TGCAGCGTTGAAGATCGGGGCAGGGTTATGAGGTTT. It codes for CSVEDRGRVMRF. The chain uses TRBV29-1 and TRBJ1-3; the D gene is possibly TRBD1 (5 bases). The CDR3 runs 12 residues. Germline V gene sequence: CDR1 SQVTM, CDR2 ANQGSEA.